This T cell receptor beta chain was sequenced for a study of cytomegalovirus exposure and HLA in healthy donors. Study-level information: A subsequent analysis stated that the 90 to 150 validation repertoires were run on the same platform as the approximately 610 first-cohort repertoires.

Germline V lookup: CDR1 LNHDA, CDR2 SQIVND (reference sequence). This CDR3 has 17 amino acids. Between the trimmed V and J ends, which lost 0 bases and 1 base, there was a span of 14 bases. Some clones are missing from TCRdb's copy, which holds only in-frame ones; the method was immunoSEQ multiplex PCR. The table lists 150,000 or so clones, almost 85% of them singletons. The sample comprised PBMCs. V and J are TRBV19 and TRBJ2-3; perhaps TRBD2 as D (6 bases). This clonotype was sampled from a man aged 25 to 40 in good health and CMV-seropositive. The CDR3 reads CASSIDKASVGTDTQYF. CDR3 DNA: TGTGCCAGTAGTATAGATAAGGCTAGCGTGGGCACAGATACGCAGTATTTT.